A single sample gave rise to the 12 T cell receptor beta chains below, sequenced in a study of blood T cell repertoires in COVID-19. Here immunoSEQ multiplex PCR was the method, and the copy in TCRdb shows in-frame clones only, minus some. Of roughly 300,000 clones in the sample, more than 75% were seen once. Sequencing input: peripheral blood. The receptors stem from a woman aged 45-60 years who had recovered from COVID-19.

The chain employs TRBV10-2 and TRBJ2-1, with D unclear. The CDR3 contains 13 residues. Germline V gives CDR1 WSHSY, CDR2 SAAADI. V gave up 6 bases and J gave up 4 bases, with 10 bases separating them. The CDR3 nucleotides read TGCGCCAGCAGGGAGACCACTTACAATGAGCAGTTCTTC. Encoded protein: CASRETTYNEQFF.

This clone was found once. The chain links TRBV6-1 to TRBJ2-3; a possible D gene is TRBD2 (6 bases). This CDR3 has 15 residues. Germline V CDR1 and CDR2: MNHNS, SASEGT. V was trimmed by 0 bases and J by 4 bases, leaving 11 bases between them. CDR3 sequence reads: CASSEAVTGADTQYF. In DNA form, the CDR3 reads TGTGCCAGCAGTGAAGCGGTGACGGGGGCAGATACGCAGTATTTT.

The J gene is TRBJ2-1, the V gene TRBV5-1; perhaps TRBD1 as D (5 bases). The CDR3 consists of 14 residues. The V gene lost 0 bases and the J gene lost 6 bases, with 10 bases spanning the gap. Germline V gives CDR1 SGHRS, CDR2 YFSETQ. This chain's CDR3 is CASSLVTEGNEQFF. CDR3 sequence (DNA): TGCGCCAGCAGCTTGGTGACAGAAGGCAATGAGCAGTTCTTC.

The chain joins TRBV27 to TRBJ2-3, with a tentative D call TRBD2 (6 bases). Germline V lookup: CDR1 MNHEY, CDR2 SMNVEV (reference sequence). V gave up 6 bases and J gave up 1 base, with 11 bases separating them. The CDR3 has 14 residues. As DNA, the CDR3 is TGTGCCAGCAGCATGGGGGGTCGCACAGATACGCAGTATTTT. This translates into CASSMGGRTDTQYF.

V gene TRBV5-6 combines with J gene TRBJ2-1, with unresolved D. The CDR3 is made up of 13 amino acids. CDR1 and CDR2 from the germline V gene are SGHDT and YYEEEE. The ends were cut back, 6 bases at V and 3 bases at J, with 10 bases in the middle. The CDR3 DNA reads TGTGCCAGCACTCAGAGGATCTACAATGAGCAGTTCTTC. It yields the protein CASTQRIYNEQFF. Full variable domain (outside the CDR3, taken from reference TRBV5-6 and TRBJ2-1): DAGVTQSPTHLIKTRGQQVTLRCSPKSGHDTVSWYQQALGQGPQFIFQYYEEEERQRGNFPDRFSGHQFPNYSSELNVNALLLGDSALYLCASTQRIYNEQFFGPGTRLTVL.

The V gene is TRBV20-1, the J gene TRBJ1-5; 10 positions agree with TRBD1. CDR3 size: 14 residues. Looked up from germline, CDR1 is DFQATT and CDR2 is SNEGSKA (reference sequence). V lost 3 bases to trimming and J lost 7 bases; unmatched junction nucleotides: 6. The CDR3 loop is CSASGGTGAQPQHF. CDR3 nucleotides: TGCAGTGCTAGTGGAGGGACAGGGGCCCAGCCCCAGCATTTT.

The chain couples TRBV24-1 to TRBJ2-1; D perhaps matches TRBD2 (5 bases). This CDR3 has 13 residues. Germline V gene lookup returns CDR1 KGHDR and CDR2 SFDVKD. V was pared by 6 bases and J by 6 bases, with 11 bases between. CDR3 coding DNA: TGTGCCACCAGTAGAGCAGGAGGCAATGAGCAGTTCTTC. Protein product: CATSRAGGNEQFF.

This rearrangement joins TRBV18 to TRBJ2-2; 7 nucleotides match TRBD1. V shed 6 bases, J shed 4 bases, and the junction held 5 bases outside the gene matches. Looked up from germline, CDR1 is KGHSH and CDR2 is LQKENI. CDR3 length equals 14 residues. CDR3 amino acids: CASSIDRATGELFF. The CDR3 region has the DNA TGTGCCAGCTCTATCGACAGGGCCACCGGGGAGCTGTTTTTT.

Concerning this clone itself: The same CDR3 can be traced to other DNA sequences in this sample. V and J are TRBV4-3 and TRBJ2-5; D not certain. V was trimmed by 1 base and J by 5 bases, leaving 8 bases between them. This CDR3 comprises 13 residues. Per the germline V gene, CDR1 is LGHNA and CDR2 is YSLEER. DNA of the CDR3: TGCGCCAGCAGCCAAGCCCTACGGGAGACCCAGTACTTC. This codes for CASSQALRETQYF.

This chain uses TRBV10-3 with TRBJ1-2; the D is unclear. Germline CDR1 ENHRY, CDR2 SYGVKD. Trimming left V 10 bases short and J 8 bases short, with 14 bases between. This CDR3 contains 11 residues. CDR3 sequence: CATRTAGGYTF. In DNA, the CDR3 is TGTGCCACCCGGACCGCGGGGGGCTACACCTTC.

The chain carries TRBV6-6 and TRBJ1-1, with TRBD1 identical over 7 bases. This CDR3 region has 13 residues. CDR1 MNHNY and CDR2 SVGAGI come from the germline V gene (reference sequence). V shed 2 bases and J 8 bases; nucleotides not matched to a gene: 5. For the CDR3, the DNA is TGTGCCAGCAGTTACGAGGGGGCCGCGGAAGCTTTCTTT. This codes for CASSYEGAAEAFF.

The genes are TRBV6-1 and TRBJ2-7, with D perhaps matching TRBD1 (6 bases). V was pared by 3 bases and J by 2 bases, with 11 bases between. The CDR3 totals 14 residues. Germline lookup yields CDR1 MNHNS and CDR2 SASEGT. The CDR3 region has the DNA TGTGCCAGCAGTGAGCAGGGGCTTCCCTACGAGCAGTACTTC. Translating gives CASSEQGLPYEQYF.